Below, 21 T cell receptor beta chains from the same sample are listed, as sequenced in a study of vaccination and CD4 T cells after COVID-19. The Oncomine TCR Beta short-read assay sequenced DNA from cultured CD4+ T cells. A single record per CDR3 protein comes from TCRdb applying MiXCR to the PCR reads. This repertoire shows about 15,000 distinct CDR3 sequences, about 53% found once; its top ten account for about 5%. The antigens for these receptors are not known. Specified treatment: approximately 9-day PBMC culture with coronavirus spike peptide pools or control peptides (ViraFEST assay). The sample in question was CD4+ T cells from blood, cultured in vitro, obtained before SARS-CoV-2 vaccination. The receptors were gathered from a human donor who had recovered from COVID-19.

V usage is TRBV7-2 and J usage is TRBJ1-6; D gene ambiguous. The germline V gene encodes CDR1 SGHTA and CDR2 FQGNSA. This CDR3 has 15 amino acids. Trimming took off 1 base at V and 8 bases at J, with 12 bases between the two ends. CDR3 sequence (DNA): TGTGCCAGCAGCTTAGACAGAGGAACTGATTCACCCCTCCACTTT. Residues: CASSLDRGTDSPLHF.

This chain links TRBV7-2 with TRBJ2-3; TRBD2 matches 9 bases. The CDR3 has 19 amino acids. CDR1 is SGHTA, CDR2 FQGNSA, per germline. The trim removed 5 bases at V and 1 base at J, leaving 16 bases unmatched. The CDR3: CASSRSFRREGLRTDTQYF. CDR3 nucleotide sequence: TGTGCCAGCAGCCGTTCCTTTAGGCGGGAGGGCCTTCGCACAGATACGCAGTATTTT.

This clonotype occurred a few times. This chain connects TRBV27 to TRBJ1-5; 7 bases are a match to TRBD1. Trimming cost V 5 bases and J 9 bases; bases outside gene matches: 7. CDR1 MNHEY and CDR2 SMNVEV come from the germline V gene (reference sequence). CDR3 length equals 13 residues. The CDR3: CASSTQGRRPQHF. The CDR3 coding sequence is TGTGCCAGCAGTACACAGGGGAGACGGCCCCAGCATTTT.

The chain links TRBV12-3 or TRBV12-4 to TRBJ2-5; unclear D gene. Trimming cost V 8 bases and J 5 bases, with 15 bases left between them. The CDR3 spans 13 residues. The CDR3 region has the DNA TGTGCCAGCCGCACTTCCCTAGAGGAGACCCAGTACTTC. Amino acids: CASRTSLEETQYF.

Notes on this clonotype: A much larger clonotype is one base distant, so this may be a read error. The chain recombines TRBV20-1 with TRBJ1-2; no clear D. Trimming stripped 2 bases from V and 7 bases from J, with 17 bases between. The CDR3 has 14 amino acids. Germline V gene data show CDR1 as DFQATT and CDR2 as SNEGSKA (reference sequence). The CDR3: CSARRGQDECGYTF. The CDR3 DNA is TGCAGTGCTAGACGGGGTCAAGATGAATGTGGCTACACCTTC.

The rearrangement joins TRBV5-4 to TRBJ1-2; 8 bases match TRBD1. V dropped 0 bases and J dropped 4; count of bases not matched to a gene: 11. The length of the CDR3 is 17 residues. CDR1 and CDR2 (germline): SGHNT, YYREEE (reference sequence). The CDR3 protein is CASSLGQGASWGYGYTF. CDR3 nucleotides: TGTGCCAGCAGCTTGGGGCAGGGGGCGTCCTGGGGCTATGGCTACACCTTC.

This sequence joins TRBV20-1 and TRBJ1-3; D may be TRBD1 (5 bases). This CDR3 is 13 amino acids long. The V gene's germline CDR1 is DFQATT and CDR2 SNEGSKA (reference sequence). The V and J ends lost 6 bases and 4 bases respectively, with 13 bases between them. The CDR3 loop is CSATTGTGNTIYF. CDR3 in DNA: TGCAGTGCCACCACAGGTACCGGAAACACCATATATTTT.

This clonotype is categorized as medium-sized. The CDR3 DNA reads TGCAGTGCTCAACCGGACGGGATTCGCACAGATACGCAGTATTTT. The encoded protein is CSAQPDGIRTDTQYF. This chain links TRBV20-1 with TRBJ2-3, with D maybe TRBD2 (5 bases). Germline V gene sequence: CDR1 DFQATT, CDR2 SNEGSKA (reference sequence). With 5 bases removed from V and 1 base from J, the gap between germline ends came to 16 bases. This CDR3 region has 15 residues.

V is TRBV9 and J is TRBJ1-1; possible D gene TRBD1, 5 bases. V was clipped by 0 bases and J by 7 bases, with 19 bases between them. Germline assignment: CDR1 SGDLS and CDR2 YYNGEE. The CDR3 runs to 16 residues. CDR3 loop: CASSVGPGTGVFEAFF. For the CDR3, the DNA is TGTGCCAGCAGCGTAGGTCCCGGGACGGGAGTGTTTGAAGCTTTCTTT.

This clonotype was counted a few times. This chain joins TRBV20-1 and TRBJ1-3; D not certain. Trimming took off 0 bases at V and 3 bases at J, with 3 bases between the two ends. Germline V CDR1 and CDR2: DFQATT, SNEGSKA (reference sequence). CDR3 length: 12 amino acids. The CDR3 DNA reads TGCAGTGCTAGAGATGATGGAAACACCATATATTTT. Its protein product is CSARDDGNTIYF.

V usage is TRBV6-5 and J usage is TRBJ1-6; D ambiguous. Trimming took 2 bases from V and 7 from J, leaving 6 bases between them. The CDR3 totals 13 residues. The germline V gene has CDR1 MNHEY and CDR2 SVGAGI. In DNA, the CDR3 is TGTGCCAGCAGTTACGACGGAAATTCACCCCTCCACTTT. This sequence encodes CASSYDGNSPLHF.

A few counts support this clonotype. V and J are TRBV7-2 and TRBJ2-3; 8 nucleotides align to TRBD2. CDR1 SGHTA and CDR2 FQGNSA come from the germline V gene. Trimming removed 1 base from V and 2 bases from J; junction bases left unmatched: 2. This CDR3 is 15 amino acids long. The DNA for the CDR3 is TGTGCCAGCAGCTTAGACGGGGGGGCCACAGATACGCAGTATTTT. Amino acids: CASSLDGGATDTQYF. Based on the CDR3 plus reference TRBV7-2 and TRBJ2-3, the full variable domain is GAGVSQSPSNKVTEKGKDVELRCDPISGHTALYWYRQSLGQGLEFLIYFQGNSAPDKSGLPSDRFSAERTGGSVSTLTIQRTQQEDSAVYLCASSLDGGATDTQYFGPGTRLTVL.

Relative to its sample, this clonotype is medium-sized. The chain couples TRBV6-2 or TRBV6-3 to TRBJ1-5, with 7 nucleotides matching TRBD1. This CDR3 contains 14 residues. With 6 bases clipped from V and 5 bases from J, the junction kept 7 bases outside the gene matches. Germline V CDR1 and CDR2: MNHEY, SVGEGT. The CDR3 loop reads CASSQGGGDQPQHF. The CDR3 bases are TGTGCCAGCAGCCAAGGGGGCGGGGATCAGCCCCAGCATTTT.

This rearrangement joins TRBV2 to TRBJ2-7; 7 bases match TRBD1. This CDR3 region has 13 residues. Germline V lookup: CDR1 SNHLY, CDR2 FYNNEI. J was trimmed by 2 bases and V by 4 bases; bases with no gene match: 2. CDR3 in DNA: TGTGCCAGCAGTGGACAGGGCACCTACGAGCAGTACTTC. Protein: CASSGQGTYEQYF.

As regards this clonotype: At one of its ends the junction is not consistent with the germline gene, which may arise from a read error. The CDR3 sequence: CASGEGQGRTEAFF. Here the CDR3 DNA reads TGTGCCAGCGGTGAGGGACAGGGGAGGACTGAAGCTTTCTTT. The V gene is TRBV2, the J gene TRBJ1-1; 10 bases agree with TRBD1. The CDR3 length is 14 residues. Germline-derived CDR1 and CDR2 are SNHLY and FYNNEI. The full variable domain, in which reference TRBV2 and TRBJ1-1 provide the parts outside the CDR3, is EPEVTQTPSHQVTQMGQEVILRCVPISNHLYFYWYRQILGQKVEFLVSFYNNEISEKSEIFDDQFSVERPDGSNFTLKIRSTKLEDSAMYFCASGEGQGRTEAFFGQGTRLTVV.

This clonotype was seen just once. The chain employs TRBV6-2 or TRBV6-3 and TRBJ2-2; 11 bases line up with TRBD2. Losses at the gene ends were 3 bases for V and 5 bases for J; bases not matched to a gene: 8. The CDR3 spans 17 residues. The germline V gene has CDR1 MNHEY and CDR2 SVGEGT. The CDR3 sequence is CASSYLPGLAETGELFF. The DNA of the CDR3 is TGTGCCAGCAGTTATTTGCCGGGACTAGCGGAGACCGGGGAGCTGTTTTTT.

This chain connects TRBV4-3 to TRBJ1-2; 7 bases fit TRBD1. V dropped 3 bases and J dropped 3; count of bases not matched to a gene: 10. The germline CDR1 and CDR2 sequences are LGHNA and YSLEER. This CDR3 has 16 amino acids. The DNA of the CDR3 is TGCGCCAGCAGCCAGGACGGGACAGCGATATACTATGGCTACACCTTC. This encodes CASSQDGTAIYYGYTF.

This CDR3 is CASSFFPGSIMYEQFF. The CDR3 DNA is TGTGCCAGCAGTTTTTTTCCAGGGTCGATAATGTATGAGCAGTTCTTC. J is TRBJ2-1 and V is TRBV12-3 or TRBV12-4, with D perhaps TRBD1 (5 bases). V was shortened by 3 bases and J by 8 bases, with 20 bases between the two germline ends. The CDR3 covers 16 residues.

The chain joins TRBV6-2 or TRBV6-3 to TRBJ2-3, with D maybe TRBD1 (5 bases). The CDR3 sequence is 13 residues long. The germline gives CDR1 MNHEY, CDR2 SVGEGT. Trimming removed 8 bases from V and 4 bases from J, with 13 bases in between. CDR3 region: CASSKDTADTQYF. Here the CDR3 DNA reads TGTGCCAGCTCTAAGGACACCGCAGATACGCAGTATTTT.

The chain employs TRBV19 and TRBJ1-6; D remains unclear. From germline, CDR1 is LNHDA and CDR2 SQIVND (reference sequence). This CDR3 comprises 13 residues. Trimming removed 5 bases at V and 6 bases at J, with 8 bases between. The CDR3 DNA is TGTGCCAGTAGTTTTGGACCTAATTCACCCCTCCACTTT. Residues: CASSFGPNSPLHF.

In this sample, this clonotype turned up once. CDR3: CASSLGIFESASTDTQYF. Here the CDR3 DNA reads TGTGCCAGCAGTTTGGGAATTTTCGAATCCGCCAGCACAGATACGCAGTATTTT. This rearrangement joins TRBV27 to TRBJ2-3; unclear D gene. Trimming cost V 3 bases and J 0 bases, with 19 bases left between them. Looked up from germline, CDR1 is MNHEY and CDR2 is SMNVEV (reference sequence). This CDR3 has 18 amino acids.